The 5 T cell receptor beta chains below all came from one sample that was sequenced in a study of long-term antiretroviral therapy in people with HIV. Version v3.0 of the immunoSEQ assay ran at survey level. Profiled with immunoSEQ multiplex PCR; TCRdb holds only in-frame clones, not every one. Altogether more than 15,000 clones are present, about 90% being singletons, with the ten largest covering roughly 14%. Sequences were derived from unsorted PBMCs, sampled 2.3 years before starting antiretroviral therapy. Source of these receptors: a woman aged 25 to 45 with HIV.

The rearrangement uses TRBV27 and TRBJ2-2; D remains ambiguous. Germline values: CDR1 MNHEY, CDR2 SMNVEV (reference sequence). This CDR3 has 15 amino acids. The V and J ends lost 3 bases and 5 bases respectively, with 13 bases between them. The CDR3 DNA is TGTGCCAGCAGTTTCGGACCTGGTCTAACCGGGGAGCTGTTTTTT. Encoded protein: CASSFGPGLTGELFF.

The CDR3 bases are TGTGCCAGCAGTTACTCGCCCCCTGGGGCTGGAAACACCATATATTTT. This encodes CASSYSPPGAGNTIYF. The rearrangement links TRBV6-5 to TRBJ1-3; D is uncertain. Trimming left V 0 bases short and J 2 bases short, with 11 bases between. The CDR3 consists of 16 residues. Germline V lookup: CDR1 MNHEY, CDR2 SVGAGI.

The CDR3 loop is CASRGTTANYGYTF. The DNA for the CDR3 is TGTGCCAGCAGAGGGACAACCGCTAACTATGGCTACACCTTC. The chain links TRBV2 to TRBJ1-2; maybe TRBD1 (6 bases). The CDR3 is 14 residues long. Per germline, CDR1 SNHLY and CDR2 FYNNEI. The V and J ends lost 6 bases and 0 bases respectively, with 11 bases between them. The complete variable domain, with remaining parts taken from reference TRBV2 and TRBJ1-2, reads EPEVTQTPSHQVTQMGQEVILRCVPISNHLYFYWYRQILGQKVEFLVSFYNNEISEKSEIFDDQFSVERPDGSNFTLKIRSTKLEDSAMYFCASRGTTANYGYTFGSGTRLTVV.

The chain links TRBV6-5 to TRBJ2-7; 11 nucleotides match TRBD1. The germline V gene encodes CDR1 MNHEY and CDR2 SVGAGI. There are 14 residues in the CDR3. V dropped 6 bases and J dropped 6; count of bases not matched to a gene: 7. The CDR3 spells CASSYGGTGGEQYF. The CDR3 coding sequence is TGTGCCAGCAGCTACGGGGGGACAGGGGGCGAGCAGTACTTC.

This clone was detected only a few times. The chain joins TRBV4-3 to TRBJ2-3; 9 positions match TRBD2. Trimming at V came to 5 bases and at J to 2 bases, leaving 20 bases not matched to a gene. The germline CDR1 and CDR2 sequences are LGHNA and YSLEER. The CDR3 extends over 20 amino acids. CDR3 protein: CASSYDGPAGGGEFTDTQYF. CDR3 in DNA: TGCGCCAGCAGCTACGATGGCCCAGCGGGGGGCGGCGAATTCACAGATACGCAGTATTTT.